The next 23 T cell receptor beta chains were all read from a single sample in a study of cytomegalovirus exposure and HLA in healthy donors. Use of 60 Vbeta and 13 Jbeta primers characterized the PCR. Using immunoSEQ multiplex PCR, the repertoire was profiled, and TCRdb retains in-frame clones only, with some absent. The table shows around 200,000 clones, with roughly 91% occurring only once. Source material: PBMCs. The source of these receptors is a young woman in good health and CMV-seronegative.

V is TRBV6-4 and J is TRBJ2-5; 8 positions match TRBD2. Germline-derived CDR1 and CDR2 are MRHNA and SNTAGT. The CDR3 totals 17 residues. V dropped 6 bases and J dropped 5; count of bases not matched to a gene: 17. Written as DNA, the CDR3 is TGTGCCAGCAGGGATGGGTTGTGGCGGGGGGCCAAGGAGACCCAGTACTTC. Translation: CASRDGLWRGAKETQYF.

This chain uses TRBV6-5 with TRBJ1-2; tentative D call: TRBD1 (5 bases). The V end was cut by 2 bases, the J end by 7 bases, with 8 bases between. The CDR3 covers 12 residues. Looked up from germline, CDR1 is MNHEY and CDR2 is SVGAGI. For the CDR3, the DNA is TGTGCCAGCAGTTACCGGGGGGGTGGCTACACCTTC. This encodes CASSYRGGGYTF.

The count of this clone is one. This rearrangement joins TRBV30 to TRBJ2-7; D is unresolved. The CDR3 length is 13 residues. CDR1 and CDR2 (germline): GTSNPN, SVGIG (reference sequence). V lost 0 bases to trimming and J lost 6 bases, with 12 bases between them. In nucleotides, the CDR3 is TGTGCCTGGAGTGTACTCTACCTCGGCGAGCAGTACTTC. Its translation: CAWSVLYLGEQYF.

DNA for the CDR3: TGTGCCAGCAGCTTAGGGGACTATCAGCCCCAGCATTTT. It translates to CASSLGDYQPQHF. The chain joins TRBV7-2 to TRBJ1-5, with D perhaps matching TRBD1 (5 bases). Germline V gene sequence: CDR1 SGHTA, CDR2 FQGNSA. The CDR3 covers 13 residues. V was trimmed by 1 base and J by 5 bases, leaving 6 bases between them.

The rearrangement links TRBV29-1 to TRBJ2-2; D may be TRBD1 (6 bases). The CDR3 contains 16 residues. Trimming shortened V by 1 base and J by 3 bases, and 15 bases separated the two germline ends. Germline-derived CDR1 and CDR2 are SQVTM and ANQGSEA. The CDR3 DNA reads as TGCAGCGTTGAAGGGGACAAAGCTTCGGACACCGGGGAGCTGTTTTTT. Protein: CSVEGDKASDTGELFF.

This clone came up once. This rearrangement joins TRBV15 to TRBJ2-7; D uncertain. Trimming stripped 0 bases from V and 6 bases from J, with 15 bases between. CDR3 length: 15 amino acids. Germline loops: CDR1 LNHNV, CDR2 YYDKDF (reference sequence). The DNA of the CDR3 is TGTGCCACCAGCAGAGATCGGCGGTCCCCCTCCGAGCAGTACTTC. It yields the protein CATSRDRRSPSEQYF.

CDR3 sequence: CASSFQGSLQETQYF. The DNA for the CDR3 is TGTGCCAGCAGCTTCCAGGGATCACTCCAAGAGACCCAGTACTTC. V is TRBV6-5 and J is TRBJ2-5, with a weak D call TRBD1 (5 bases). Per the germline V gene, CDR1 is MNHEY and CDR2 is SVGAGI. V lost 6 bases and J 1 base, leaving 15 bases between the germline ends. This CDR3 is built from 15 residues.

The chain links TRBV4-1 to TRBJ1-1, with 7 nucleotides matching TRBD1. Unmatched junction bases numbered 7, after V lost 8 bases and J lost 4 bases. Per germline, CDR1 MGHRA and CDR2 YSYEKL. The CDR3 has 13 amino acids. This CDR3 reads CASGRGPGTEAFF. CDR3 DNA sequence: TGCGCCAGCGGAAGGGGGCCCGGCACTGAAGCTTTCTTT.

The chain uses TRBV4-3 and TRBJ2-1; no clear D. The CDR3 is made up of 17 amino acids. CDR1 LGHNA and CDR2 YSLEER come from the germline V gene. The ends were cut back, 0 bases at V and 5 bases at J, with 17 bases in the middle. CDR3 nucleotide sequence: TGCGCCAGCAGCCAAGATTCTCTGGCGGCGGAAGACAATGAGCAGTTCTTC. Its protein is CASSQDSLAAEDNEQFF.

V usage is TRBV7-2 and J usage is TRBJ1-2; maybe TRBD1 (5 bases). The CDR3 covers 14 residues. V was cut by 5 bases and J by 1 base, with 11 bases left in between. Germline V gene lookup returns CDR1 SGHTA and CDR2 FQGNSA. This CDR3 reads CASSRGTLNYGYTF. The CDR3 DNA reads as TGTGCCAGCAGCCGGGGGACCCTTAACTATGGCTACACCTTC.

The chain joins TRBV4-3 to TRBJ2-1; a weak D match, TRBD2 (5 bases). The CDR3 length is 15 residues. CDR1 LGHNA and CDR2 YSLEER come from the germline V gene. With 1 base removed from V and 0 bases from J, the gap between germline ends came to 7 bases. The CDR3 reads CASSQAGSSYNEQFF. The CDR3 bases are TGCGCCAGCAGCCAAGCGGGGAGCTCCTACAATGAGCAGTTCTTC.

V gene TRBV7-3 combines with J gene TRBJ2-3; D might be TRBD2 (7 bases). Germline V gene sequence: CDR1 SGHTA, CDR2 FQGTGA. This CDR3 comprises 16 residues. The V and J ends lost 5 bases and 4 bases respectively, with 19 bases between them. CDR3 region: CASSQPTRGGADTQYF. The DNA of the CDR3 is TGTGCCAGCAGCCAACCCACCCGCGGGGGCGCAGATACGCAGTATTTT.

CDR3 sequence reads: CASSAAGYSNQPQHF. The CDR3 DNA reads TGTGCCAGTAGTGCTGCAGGGTATAGCAATCAGCCCCAGCATTTT. The chain is built from TRBV19 and TRBJ1-5; D perhaps matches TRBD1 (5 bases). This CDR3 is 15 amino acids long. The V gene's germline CDR1 is LNHDA and CDR2 SQIVND (reference sequence). The germline V and J ends were trimmed by 5 bases and 0 bases, with 11 bases remaining between them.

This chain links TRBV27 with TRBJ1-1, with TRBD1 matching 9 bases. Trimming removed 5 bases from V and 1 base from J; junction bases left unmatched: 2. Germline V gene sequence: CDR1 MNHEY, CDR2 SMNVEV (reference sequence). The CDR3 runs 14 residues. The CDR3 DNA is TGTGCCAGCAGTCTGACAGGGGGGAACACTGAAGCTTTCTTT. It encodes CASSLTGGNTEAFF.

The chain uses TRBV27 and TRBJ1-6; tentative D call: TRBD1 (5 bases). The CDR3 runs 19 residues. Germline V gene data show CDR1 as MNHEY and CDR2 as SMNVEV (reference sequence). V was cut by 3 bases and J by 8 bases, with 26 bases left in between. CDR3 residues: CASSFPAQEGQNWDSPLHF. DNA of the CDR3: TGTGCCAGCAGTTTCCCCGCGCAGGAAGGACAAAATTGGGATTCACCCCTCCACTTT.

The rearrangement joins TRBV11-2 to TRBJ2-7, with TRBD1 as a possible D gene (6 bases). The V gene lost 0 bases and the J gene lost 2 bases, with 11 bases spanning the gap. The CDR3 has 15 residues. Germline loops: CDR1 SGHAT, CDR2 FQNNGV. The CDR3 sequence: CASSLDAGATYEQYF. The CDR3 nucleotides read TGTGCCAGCAGCTTAGACGCAGGGGCCACCTACGAGCAGTACTTC. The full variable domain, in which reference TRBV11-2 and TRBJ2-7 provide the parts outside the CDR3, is EAGVAQSPRYKIIEKRQSVAFWCNPISGHATLYWYQQILGQGPKLLIQFQNNGVVDDSQLPKDRFSAERLKGVDSTLKIQPAKLEDSAVYLCASSLDAGATYEQYFGPGTRLTVT.

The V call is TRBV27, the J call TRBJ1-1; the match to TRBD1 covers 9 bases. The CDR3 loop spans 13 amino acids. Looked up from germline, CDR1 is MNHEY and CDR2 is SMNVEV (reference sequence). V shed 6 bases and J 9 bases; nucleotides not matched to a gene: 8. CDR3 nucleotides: TGTGCCAGCAGCCTAGAGGGGACAGGGAAAGCTTTCTTT. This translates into CASSLEGTGKAFF.

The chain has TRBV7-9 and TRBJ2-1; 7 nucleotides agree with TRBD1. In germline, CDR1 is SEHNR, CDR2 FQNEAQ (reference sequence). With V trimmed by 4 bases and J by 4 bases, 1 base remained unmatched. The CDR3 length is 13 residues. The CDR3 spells CASSSQGYNEQFF. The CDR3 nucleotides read TGTGCCAGCAGCTCACAGGGGTACAATGAGCAGTTCTTC.

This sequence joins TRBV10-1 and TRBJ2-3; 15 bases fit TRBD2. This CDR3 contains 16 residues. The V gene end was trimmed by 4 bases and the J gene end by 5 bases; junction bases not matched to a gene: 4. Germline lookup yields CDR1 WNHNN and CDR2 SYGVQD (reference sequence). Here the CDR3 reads CASSGTSGGGQDTQYF. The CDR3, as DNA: TGCGCCAGCAGTGGGACTAGCGGGGGGGGTCAAGATACGCAGTATTTT.

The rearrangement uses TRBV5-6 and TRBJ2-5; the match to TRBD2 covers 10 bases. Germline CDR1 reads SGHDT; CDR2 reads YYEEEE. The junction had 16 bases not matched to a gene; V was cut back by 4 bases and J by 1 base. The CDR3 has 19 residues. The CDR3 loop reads CASSPPLGLAGVLQETQYF. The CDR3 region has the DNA TGTGCCAGCAGCCCACCGCTAGGGCTAGCGGGAGTCCTCCAAGAGACCCAGTACTTC. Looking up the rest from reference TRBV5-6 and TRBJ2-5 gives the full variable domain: DAGVTQSPTHLIKTRGQQVTLRCSPKSGHDTVSWYQQALGQGPQFIFQYYEEEERQRGNFPDRFSGHQFPNYSSELNVNALLLGDSALYLCASSPPLGLAGVLQETQYFGPGTRLLVL.

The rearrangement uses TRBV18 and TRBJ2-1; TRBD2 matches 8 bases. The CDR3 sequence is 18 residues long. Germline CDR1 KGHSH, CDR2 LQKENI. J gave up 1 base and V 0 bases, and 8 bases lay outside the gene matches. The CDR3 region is CASSPPLGSGGSYNEQFF. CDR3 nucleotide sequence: TGTGCCAGCTCACCACCTTTGGGGTCGGGAGGGTCCTACAATGAGCAGTTCTTC.

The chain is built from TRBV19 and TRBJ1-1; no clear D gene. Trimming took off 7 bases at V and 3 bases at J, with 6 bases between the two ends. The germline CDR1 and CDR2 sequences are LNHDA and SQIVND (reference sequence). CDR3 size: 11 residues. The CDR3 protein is CASKLDTEAFF. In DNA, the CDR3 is TGTGCCAGTAAATTAGACACTGAAGCTTTCTTT. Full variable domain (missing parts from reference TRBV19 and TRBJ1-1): DGGITQSPKYLFRKEGQNVTLSCEQNLNHDAMYWYRQDPGQGLRLIYYSQIVNDFQKGDIAEGYSVSREKKESFPLTVTSAQKNPTAFYLCASKLDTEAFFGQGTRLTVV.

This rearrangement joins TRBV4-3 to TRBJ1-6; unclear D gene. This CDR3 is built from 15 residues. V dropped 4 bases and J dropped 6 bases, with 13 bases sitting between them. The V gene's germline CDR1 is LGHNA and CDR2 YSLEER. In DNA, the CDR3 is TGCGCCAGCAGCCTAACCGGGAAAAGTAATTCACCCCTCCACTTT. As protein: CASSLTGKSNSPLHF.